The 29 T cell receptor beta chains in this list originate from one sample, sequenced in a study of shared clonotypes between healthy human individuals (dated by TCRdb to the early 2020s). The method behind the library was the immunoSEQ multiplex PCR assay. The source is immuneACCESS, and TCRdb retained only in-frame sequences with V and J called. Part of the clones is not carried over; for the studies checked, unresolved V genes explain less than half of this, and the remainder is unexplained. The sample table contains about 1.5 million clones; only one count was recorded for nearly 99% of them. The ten largest make up roughly 0.45% of the sample. Source material: naive CD4+ T cells sorted from blood. The sample's cell subset or site label is to be understood as: CD45RA+ positively selected. These receptors originate from a man younger than 40 in good health.

The V and J genes are TRBV2 and TRBJ2-7; TRBD1 or TRBD2 may be the D gene (6 bases each). Per the germline V gene, CDR1 is SNHLY and CDR2 is FYNNEI. Trimming shortened V by 1 base and J by 2 bases, and 12 bases separated the two germline ends. This CDR3 region has 15 residues. This CDR3 reads CASSEERGPPYEQYF. CDR3 DNA: TGTGCCAGCAGTGAAGAACGGGGGCCACCCTACGAGCAGTACTTC.

The rearrangement uses TRBV18 and TRBJ2-2; 8 bases line up with TRBD2. Germline V lookup: CDR1 KGHSH, CDR2 LQKENI. The V and J ends lost 3 bases and 2 bases, in that order; junction bases with no gene match: 5. This CDR3 spans 16 amino acids. The CDR3 coding sequence is TGTGCCAGCTCACCGGTCCTAGCGGGTAACACCGGGGAGCTGTTTTTT. Translating gives CASSPVLAGNTGELFF. Full variable domain (missing parts from reference TRBV18 and TRBJ2-2): NAGVMQNPRHLVRRRGQEARLRCSPMKGHSHVYWYRQLPEEGLKFMVYLQKENIIDESGMPKERFSAEFPKEGPSILRIQQVVRGDSAAYFCASSPVLAGNTGELFFGEGSRLTVL.

DNA of the CDR3: TGCGCCAGCAGCGCCGGGGTCTCGGCCTTCCTCACCGGGGAGCTGTTTTTT. Translating it yields CASSAGVSAFLTGELFF. The rearrangement uses TRBV5-1 and TRBJ2-2, with D possibly TRBD2 on 5 matching bases. With 4 bases removed from V and 4 bases from J, the gap between germline ends came to 20 bases. The CDR3 sequence is 17 residues long. Looked up from germline, CDR1 is SGHRS and CDR2 is YFSETQ.

Only one count was recorded for this clone. The chain recombines TRBV6-6 with TRBJ2-7; TRBD2 agrees at 9 bases. Trimming took 0 bases from V and 5 from J; bases not matched to a gene: 5. The CDR3 sequence is 15 residues long. Germline CDR1 and CDR2: MNHNY and SVGAGI (reference sequence). This CDR3 reads CASSYSSKREDEQYF. CDR3 coding DNA: TGTGCCAGCAGTTACTCGTCTAAGCGGGAGGACGAGCAGTACTTC.

This chain connects TRBV28 to TRBJ2-7; D call uncertain. The CDR3 runs to 13 residues. The germline gives CDR1 MDHEN, CDR2 SYDVKM. V was shortened by 3 bases and J by 6 bases, with 12 bases between the two germline ends. The CDR3 loop reads CASSLLGYSEQYF. CDR3 nucleotides: TGTGCCAGCAGTTTGTTAGGGTACTCCGAGCAGTACTTC.

V gene TRBV20-1 combines with J gene TRBJ2-7; the match to TRBD1 covers 7 bases. This CDR3 contains 11 residues. The V gene's germline CDR1 is DFQATT and CDR2 SNEGSKA (reference sequence). V gave up 1 base and J gave up 12 bases; unmatched junction bases: 6. The CDR3: CSARATGDAYF. Here the CDR3 DNA reads TGCAGTGCTAGAGCCACAGGGGATGCGTACTTC.

The CDR3 DNA is TGTGCCACCAGCAGGGGGGCGGGACAGAGCTCCTACGAGCAGTACTTC. Amino acid sequence: CATSRGAGQSSYEQYF. The chain recombines TRBV15 with TRBJ2-7; perhaps TRBD1 as D (7 bases). Trimming shortened V by 3 bases and J by 0 bases, and 15 bases separated the two germline ends. Germline V gene sequence: CDR1 LNHNV, CDR2 YYDKDF (reference sequence). This CDR3 spans 16 amino acids.

The V call is TRBV5-5, the J call TRBJ1-1; 7 bases agree with TRBD1. The CDR3 loop spans 14 amino acids. Germline V lookup: CDR1 SGHKS, CDR2 YYEKEE (reference sequence). The ends lost 3 bases at V and 0 bases at J; junction bases unmatched: 2. The CDR3 region has the DNA TGTGCCAGCAGCTCGGGACAGCTGAACACTGAAGCTTTCTTT. Its protein product is CASSSGQLNTEAFF. Full variable domain (remainder filled in from reference TRBV5-5 and TRBJ1-1): DAGVTQSPTHLIKTRGQQVTLRCSPISGHKSVSWYQQVLGQGPQFIFQYYEKEERGRGNFPDRFSARQFPNYSSELNVNALLLGDSALYLCASSSGQLNTEAFFGQGTRLTVV.

The gene calls are TRBV19 and TRBJ2-1; 10 bases line up with TRBD1. This CDR3 region has 16 residues. Losses at the gene ends were 0 bases for V and 3 bases for J; bases not matched to a gene: 2. CDR1 is LNHDA and CDR2 is SQIVND in the germline V gene (reference sequence). CDR3 in amino acids: CASSIETGGFYNEQFF. CDR3 DNA sequence: TGTGCCAGTAGTATAGAGACAGGGGGCTTCTACAATGAGCAGTTCTTC.

The rearrangement links TRBV11-2 to TRBJ2-7; 9 bases agree with TRBD1. This CDR3 contains 15 residues. The V gene's germline CDR1 is SGHAT and CDR2 FQNNGV. The junction had 8 bases not matched to a gene; V was cut back by 5 bases and J by 3 bases. The CDR3 nucleotides are TGTGCCAGCAGCCGAATCAAGGGACAGGGCTACGAGCAGTACTTC. Amino acids: CASSRIKGQGYEQYF.

The chain couples TRBV27 to TRBJ2-1; 7 positions agree with TRBD1. Germline lookup yields CDR1 MNHEY and CDR2 SMNVEV (reference sequence). With 2 bases clipped from V and 0 bases from J, the junction kept 4 bases outside the gene matches. The CDR3 contains 16 residues. CDR3 DNA sequence: TGTGCCAGCAGTTTAAGAGGGGGCCTCTCCTACAATGAGCAGTTCTTC. Its protein is CASSLRGGLSYNEQFF.

The chain employs TRBV7-3 and TRBJ1-2; D is ambiguous. The CDR3 is 16 residues long. Germline values: CDR1 SGHTA, CDR2 FQGTGA. V lost 2 bases, J lost 7 bases, and 20 bases lay in between. The CDR3 spells CASSLSTAERVSGYTF. Written as DNA, the CDR3 is TGTGCCAGCAGCTTATCAACAGCCGAGCGAGTCTCTGGCTACACCTTC.

The chain couples TRBV9 to TRBJ2-3, with 9 positions matching TRBD2. The junction had 3 bases not matched to a gene; V was cut back by 2 bases and J by 2 bases. Looked up from germline, CDR1 is SGDLS and CDR2 is YYNGEE. This CDR3 is 15 amino acids long. This chain's CDR3 is CASSVREGYTDTQYF. Here the CDR3 DNA reads TGTGCCAGCAGCGTGCGGGAGGGCTACACAGATACGCAGTATTTT.

The V call is TRBV11-2, the J call TRBJ2-4; a weak D match, TRBD1 (5 bases). The CDR3 covers 15 residues. Germline CDR1 reads SGHAT; CDR2 reads FQNNGV. V gave up 4 bases and J gave up 1 base, with 11 bases separating them. The DNA of the CDR3 is TGTGCCAGCAGCTCAAATCAGGGTGCCAAAAACATTCAGTACTTC. Translated: CASSSNQGAKNIQYF.

The chain has TRBV9 and TRBJ1-2; the match to TRBD1 covers 8 bases. The CDR3 is 15 residues long. Germline CDR1 is SGDLS and CDR2 is YYNGEE. The V segment lost 0 bases and the J segment 8 bases; nucleotides outside the gene matches: 9. Here the CDR3 DNA reads TGTGCCAGCAGCGTAGCGACAGGGGCCCCTAGGGGCTACACCTTC. It encodes CASSVATGAPRGYTF. Drawing the rest from reference TRBV9 and TRBJ1-2, the complete variable domain is DSGVTQTPKHLITATGQRVTLRCSPRSGDLSVYWYQQSLDQGLQFLIQYYNGEERAKGNILERFSAQQFPDLHSELNLSSLELGDSALYFCASSVATGAPRGYTFGSGTRLTVV.

The V gene is TRBV4-2, the J gene TRBJ2-3; 16 bases agree with TRBD2. The germline V gene encodes CDR1 LGHNA and CDR2 YNFKEQ. The ends lost 4 bases at V and 6 bases at J; junction bases unmatched: 4. This CDR3 region has 16 residues. The CDR3 region has the DNA TGTGCCAGCAGCCCGGGACTAGCGGGAGGGCTGGATACGCAGTATTTT. It translates to CASSPGLAGGLDTQYF.

The chain links TRBV29-1 to TRBJ1-2; D is unresolved. Between the trimmed V and J ends, which lost 7 bases and 5 bases, there was a span of 11 bases. Germline V CDR1 and CDR2: SQVTM, ANQGSEA. CDR3 length: 11 residues. The CDR3 DNA reads TGCAGCGAAGGGCCCTCGTATGGCTACACCTTC. Encoded protein: CSEGPSYGYTF.

J is TRBJ1-2 and V is TRBV5-1; 8 bases are shared with TRBD1. The CDR3 is 17 residues long. The germline CDR1 and CDR2 sequences are SGHRS and YFSETQ. J gave up 8 bases and V 1 base, and 16 bases lay outside the gene matches. DNA of the CDR3: TGCGCCAGCAGCTTGATCGTGGGTGGGTCAGGGGGCGACGGCTACACCTTC. Its translation is CASSLIVGGSGGDGYTF. Full variable domain (remainder filled in from reference TRBV5-1 and TRBJ1-2): KAGVTQTPRYLIKTRGQQVTLSCSPISGHRSVSWYQQTPGQGLQFLFEYFSETQRNKGNFPGRFSGRQFSNSRSEMNVSTLELGDSALYLCASSLIVGGSGGDGYTFGSGTRLTVV.

This rearrangement joins TRBV7-2 to TRBJ2-1; D is uncertain. The germline CDR1 and CDR2 sequences are SGHTA and FQGNSA. V lost 5 bases, J lost 10 bases, and 15 bases lay in between. This CDR3 has 13 residues. DNA of the CDR3: TGTGCCAGCAGCCTCGCTCCCCCGAGCGAGCAGTTCTTC. It specifies CASSLAPPSEQFF.

The J gene is TRBJ2-3, the V gene TRBV7-9; TRBD2 is a possible D gene (6 bases). Trimming pared 4 bases from V and 5 bases from J, leaving 10 bases between. The CDR3 spans 13 residues. The germline CDR1 and CDR2 sequences are SEHNR and FQNEAQ (reference sequence). CDR3 region: CASSSSGVDTQYF. Here the CDR3 DNA reads TGTGCCAGCAGCTCGTCGGGGGTAGATACGCAGTATTTT.

The genes are TRBV2 and TRBJ1-1; D is unclear. CDR3 length: 12 amino acids. Trimming left V 7 bases short and J 7 bases short, with 13 bases between. Germline lookup yields CDR1 SNHLY and CDR2 FYNNEI. Here the CDR3 DNA reads TGTGCCAGCAACCCTGGACCCGGTGAAGCTTTCTTT. As protein: CASNPGPGEAFF.

The chain recombines TRBV19 with TRBJ2-1; D is uncertain. The CDR3 length is 14 residues. Trimming stripped 6 bases from V and 3 bases from J, with 12 bases between. Germline V gives CDR1 LNHDA, CDR2 SQIVND (reference sequence). CDR3 loop: CASRPFMYYNEQFF. CDR3 DNA sequence: TGTGCCAGTAGACCCTTTATGTACTACAATGAGCAGTTCTTC. Combining the CDR3 with reference TRBV19 and TRBJ2-1 gives the whole variable domain DGGITQSPKYLFRKEGQNVTLSCEQNLNHDAMYWYRQDPGQGLRLIYYSQIVNDFQKGDIAEGYSVSREKKESFPLTVTSAQKNPTAFYLCASRPFMYYNEQFFGPGTRLTVL.

V is TRBV6-1 and J is TRBJ2-7, with D possibly called TRBD1 or TRBD2 (5 bases each). In germline, CDR1 is MNHNS, CDR2 SASEGT. The CDR3 is made up of 13 amino acids. Trimming took 7 bases from V and 3 from J, leaving 13 bases between them. The CDR3 bases are TGTGCCAGCATCAGCAGGGAGAACTACGAGCAGTACTTC. It translates to CASISRENYEQYF.

This clone was counted once. The chain carries TRBV5-4 and TRBJ2-5; weak D call: TRBD2 (5 bases). V dropped 6 bases and J dropped 5 bases, with 20 bases sitting between them. Germline CDR1 is SGHNT and CDR2 is YYREEE (reference sequence). The CDR3 loop spans 15 amino acids. The CDR3 reads CASTPGLLLRETQYF. CDR3 nucleotide sequence: TGTGCCAGCACCCCAGGACTCCTTCTGAGGGAGACCCAGTACTTC.

This rearrangement joins TRBV4-3 to TRBJ2-1; TRBD2 might be the D (5 bases). V lost 1 base and J 4 bases, leaving 17 bases between the germline ends. CDR1 and CDR2 from the germline V gene are LGHNA and YSLEER. CDR3 size: 17 residues. The CDR3 protein is CASSQVRGLALYNEQFF. CDR3 in DNA: TGCGCCAGCAGCCAAGTTAGAGGGCTAGCCCTATACAATGAGCAGTTCTTC.

V usage is TRBV5-4 and J usage is TRBJ2-1, with D unclear. The CDR3 consists of 16 residues. Germline assignment: CDR1 SGHNT and CDR2 YYREEE (reference sequence). Trimming pared 0 bases from V and 2 bases from J, leaving 12 bases between. The CDR3 DNA follows: TGTGCCAGCAGCTTGGGGGGTATTAAAGCCTACAATGAGCAGTTCTTC. Amino acids: CASSLGGIKAYNEQFF.

This sequence joins TRBV5-1 and TRBJ2-2, with TRBD1 matching over 8 bases. From germline, CDR1 is SGHRS and CDR2 YFSETQ. J lost 6 bases, V lost 4 bases, and 2 bases had no gene match. The CDR3 length is 13 residues. The CDR3 DNA sequence: TGCGCCAGCAGCATACAGGGGGCCGGGGAGCTGTTTTTT. Residues: CASSIQGAGELFF.

The count of this clone is one. J is TRBJ2-7 and V is TRBV10-3; 8 nucleotides line up with TRBD1. This CDR3 comprises 16 residues. Germline V lookup: CDR1 ENHRY, CDR2 SYGVKD. V trimming: 1 base; J trimming: 5 bases; junction bases outside the gene matches: 10. The CDR3 here is CAISEFDRGAGDEQYF. The CDR3 coding sequence is TGTGCCATCAGTGAGTTTGACAGGGGCGCGGGCGACGAGCAGTACTTC.

The chain recombines TRBV28 with TRBJ2-6; 10 bases align to TRBD2. This CDR3 is 19 amino acids long. V lost 6 bases, J lost 0 bases, and 11 bases stayed unmatched. The V gene's germline CDR1 is MDHEN and CDR2 SYDVKM. The CDR3 nucleotides are TGTGCCAGCAGATCCCTAGCGGGGGCGGGGAGCTCTGGGGCCAACGTCCTGACTTTC. Translation gives CASRSLAGAGSSGANVLTF.